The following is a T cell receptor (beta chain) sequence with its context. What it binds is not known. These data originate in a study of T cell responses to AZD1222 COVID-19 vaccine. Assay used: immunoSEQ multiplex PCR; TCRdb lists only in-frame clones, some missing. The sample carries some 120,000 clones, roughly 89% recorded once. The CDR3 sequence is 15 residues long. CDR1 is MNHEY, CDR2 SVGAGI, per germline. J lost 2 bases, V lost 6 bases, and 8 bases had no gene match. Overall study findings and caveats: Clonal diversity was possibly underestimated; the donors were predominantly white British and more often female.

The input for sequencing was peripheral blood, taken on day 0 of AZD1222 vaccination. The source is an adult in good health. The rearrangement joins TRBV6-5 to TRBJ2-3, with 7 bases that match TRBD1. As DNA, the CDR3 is TGTGCCAGCAGGAGGACAGGAACTCTCACAGATACGCAGTATTTT. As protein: CASRRTGTLTDTQYF.